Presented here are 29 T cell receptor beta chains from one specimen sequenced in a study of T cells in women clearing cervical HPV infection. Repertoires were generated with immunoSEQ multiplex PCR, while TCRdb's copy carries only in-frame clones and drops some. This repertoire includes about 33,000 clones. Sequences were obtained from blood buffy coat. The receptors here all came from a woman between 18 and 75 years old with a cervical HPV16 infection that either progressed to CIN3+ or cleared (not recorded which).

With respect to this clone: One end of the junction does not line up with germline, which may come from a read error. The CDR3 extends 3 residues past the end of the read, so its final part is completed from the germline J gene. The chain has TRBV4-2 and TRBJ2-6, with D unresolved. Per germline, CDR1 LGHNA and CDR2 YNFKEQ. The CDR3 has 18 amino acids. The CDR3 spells CASSQEVVTSSGANVLTF. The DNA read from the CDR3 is TGCGCCAGCAGCCAAGAGGTCGTCACCAGCTCTGGGGCCAACGTC.

CDR3 loop: CASSLVGGGEEETQYF. CDR3 DNA (partial): TGTGCCAGCAGCTTGGTCGGCGGGGGAGAGGAAGAGACC. J is TRBJ2-5 and V is TRBV5-4; 7 bases fit TRBD2. The read comes to an end 3 residues before the CDR3 does, leaving the germline J gene to fill in the end. Germline V lookup: CDR1 SGHNT, CDR2 YYREEE (reference sequence). Trimming at V came to 0 bases and at J to 3 bases, leaving 8 bases not matched to a gene. The CDR3 is made up of 16 amino acids.

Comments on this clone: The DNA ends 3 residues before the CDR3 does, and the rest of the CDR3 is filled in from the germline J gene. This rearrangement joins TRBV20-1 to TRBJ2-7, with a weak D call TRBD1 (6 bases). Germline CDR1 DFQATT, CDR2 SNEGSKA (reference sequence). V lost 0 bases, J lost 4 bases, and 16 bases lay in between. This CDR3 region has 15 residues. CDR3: CSAREGETGSYEQYF. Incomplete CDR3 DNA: TGCAGTGCTAGAGAAGGTGAGACAGGTTCGTACGAG.

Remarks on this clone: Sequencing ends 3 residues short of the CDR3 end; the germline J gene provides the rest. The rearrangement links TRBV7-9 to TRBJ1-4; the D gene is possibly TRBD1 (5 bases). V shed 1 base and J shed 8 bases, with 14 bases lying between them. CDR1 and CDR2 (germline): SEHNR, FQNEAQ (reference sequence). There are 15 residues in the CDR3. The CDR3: CASSLVAGVKEKLFF. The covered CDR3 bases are TGTGCCAGCAGCTTAGTGGCGGGGGTAAAAGAAAAA.

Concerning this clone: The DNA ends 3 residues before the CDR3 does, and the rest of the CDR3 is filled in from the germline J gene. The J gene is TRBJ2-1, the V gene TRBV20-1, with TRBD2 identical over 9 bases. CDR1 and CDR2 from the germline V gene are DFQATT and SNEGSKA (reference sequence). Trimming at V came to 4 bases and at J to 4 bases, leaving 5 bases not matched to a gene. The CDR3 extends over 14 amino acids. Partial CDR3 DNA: TGCAGTGCTAAGCGGGGGGCGATGTACAATGAG. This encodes CSAKRGAMYNE. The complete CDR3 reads CSAKRGAMYNEQFF.

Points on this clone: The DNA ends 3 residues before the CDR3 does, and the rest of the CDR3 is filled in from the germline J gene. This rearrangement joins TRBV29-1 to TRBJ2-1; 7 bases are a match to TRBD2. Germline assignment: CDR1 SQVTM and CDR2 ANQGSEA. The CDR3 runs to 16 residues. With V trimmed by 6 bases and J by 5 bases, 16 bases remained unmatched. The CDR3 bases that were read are TGCAGCGTCGATGCGGGGTTTAGCGGGTCCGACAATGAG. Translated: CSVDAGFSGSDNE. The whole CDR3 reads CSVDAGFSGSDNEQFF.

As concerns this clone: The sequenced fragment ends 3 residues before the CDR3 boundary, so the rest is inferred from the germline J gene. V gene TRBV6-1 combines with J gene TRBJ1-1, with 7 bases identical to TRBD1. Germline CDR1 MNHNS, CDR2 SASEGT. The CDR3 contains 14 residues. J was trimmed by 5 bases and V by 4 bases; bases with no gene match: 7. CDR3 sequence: CASSGVRGETEAFF. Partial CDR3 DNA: TGTGCCAGCAGTGGAGTCAGGGGGGAAACTGAA.

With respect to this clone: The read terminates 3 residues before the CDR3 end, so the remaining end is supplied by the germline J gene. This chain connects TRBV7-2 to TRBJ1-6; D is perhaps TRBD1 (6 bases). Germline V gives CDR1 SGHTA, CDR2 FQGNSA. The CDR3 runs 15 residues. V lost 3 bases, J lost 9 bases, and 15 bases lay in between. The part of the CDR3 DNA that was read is TGTGCCAGCAGCTTGATCGGGGGGGCACGTTCACCC. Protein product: CASSLIGGARSP. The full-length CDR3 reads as CASSLIGGARSPLHF.

The sequenced part of the CDR3 DNA is TGTGCCAGCAGCTTAGGACAGGGGACAGATACG. As protein: CASSLGQGTDT. Given in full, the CDR3 is CASSLGQGTDTQYF. The chain couples TRBV11-3 to TRBJ2-3; 8 bases match TRBD1. The read comes to an end 3 residues before the CDR3 does, leaving the germline J gene to fill in the end. CDR3 length: 14 residues. Trimming at V came to 1 base and at J to 3 bases, leaving 0 bases not matched to a gene. Germline V gene data show CDR1 as SGHNT and CDR2 as YENEEA.

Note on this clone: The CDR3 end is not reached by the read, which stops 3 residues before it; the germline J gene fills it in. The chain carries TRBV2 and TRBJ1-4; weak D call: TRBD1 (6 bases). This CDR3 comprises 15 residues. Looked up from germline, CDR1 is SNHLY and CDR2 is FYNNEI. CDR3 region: CASRPTGNYNSPLFF. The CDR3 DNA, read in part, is TGTGCCAGCAGACCGACAGGCAACTATAATTCACCA.

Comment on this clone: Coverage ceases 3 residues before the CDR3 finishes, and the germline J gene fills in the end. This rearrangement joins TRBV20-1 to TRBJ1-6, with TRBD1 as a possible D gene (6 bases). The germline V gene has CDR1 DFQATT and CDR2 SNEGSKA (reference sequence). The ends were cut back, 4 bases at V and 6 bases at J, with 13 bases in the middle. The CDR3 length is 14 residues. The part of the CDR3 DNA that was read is TGCAGTGCTAAAGATAACAGGGTTAATTCACCC. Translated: CSAKDNRVNSP. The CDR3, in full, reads CSAKDNRVNSPLHF.

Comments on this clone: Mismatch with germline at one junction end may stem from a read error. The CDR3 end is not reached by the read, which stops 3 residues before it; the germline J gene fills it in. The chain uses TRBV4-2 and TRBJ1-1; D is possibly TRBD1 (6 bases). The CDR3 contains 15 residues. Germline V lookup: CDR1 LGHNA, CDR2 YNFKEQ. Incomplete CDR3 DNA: TGCGCCAGCAGCCAAGGGGGGCAGGGGCAAACTGAA. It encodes CASSQGGQGQTE. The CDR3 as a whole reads CASSQGGQGQTEAFF.

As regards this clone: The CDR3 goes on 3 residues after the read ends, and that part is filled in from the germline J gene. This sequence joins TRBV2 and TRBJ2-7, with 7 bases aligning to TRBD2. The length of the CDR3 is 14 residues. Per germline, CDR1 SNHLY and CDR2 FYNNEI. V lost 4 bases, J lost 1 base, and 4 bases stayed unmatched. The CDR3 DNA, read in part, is TGTGCCAGCAGTGCTGCGGGACTATCCTACGAG. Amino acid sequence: CASSAAGLSYE. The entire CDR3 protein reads CASSAAGLSYEQYF. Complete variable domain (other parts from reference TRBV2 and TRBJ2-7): EPEVTQTPSHQVTQMGQEVILRCVPISNHLYFYWYRQILGQKVEFLVSFYNNEISEKSEIFDDQFSVERPDGSNFTLKIRSTKLEDSAMYFCASSAAGLSYEQYFGPGTRLTVT.

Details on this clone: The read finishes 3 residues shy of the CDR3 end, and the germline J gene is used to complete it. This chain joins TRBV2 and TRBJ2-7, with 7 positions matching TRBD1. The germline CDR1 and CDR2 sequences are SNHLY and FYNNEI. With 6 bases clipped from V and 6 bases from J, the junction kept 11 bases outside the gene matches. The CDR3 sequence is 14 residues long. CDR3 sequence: CASRVQGTAAEQYF. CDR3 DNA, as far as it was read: TGTGCCAGCAGGGTACAGGGGACAGCCGCCGAG. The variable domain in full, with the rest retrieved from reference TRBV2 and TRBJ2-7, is EPEVTQTPSHQVTQMGQEVILRCVPISNHLYFYWYRQILGQKVEFLVSFYNNEISEKSEIFDDQFSVERPDGSNFTLKIRSTKLEDSAMYFCASRVQGTAAEQYFGPGTRLTVT.

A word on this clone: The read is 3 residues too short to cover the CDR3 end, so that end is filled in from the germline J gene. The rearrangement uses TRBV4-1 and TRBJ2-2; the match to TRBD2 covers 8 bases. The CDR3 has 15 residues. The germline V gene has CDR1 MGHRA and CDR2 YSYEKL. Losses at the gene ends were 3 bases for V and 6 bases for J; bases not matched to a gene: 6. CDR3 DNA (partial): TGCGCCAGCAGCCATGGGACTAGAAGGTCCGGGGAG. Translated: CASSHGTRRSGE. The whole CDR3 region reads CASSHGTRRSGELFF.

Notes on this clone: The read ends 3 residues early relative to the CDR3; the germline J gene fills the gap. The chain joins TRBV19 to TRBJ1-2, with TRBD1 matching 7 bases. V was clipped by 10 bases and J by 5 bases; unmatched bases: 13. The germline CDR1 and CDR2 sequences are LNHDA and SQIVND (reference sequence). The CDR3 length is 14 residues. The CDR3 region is CATWWQGDGYGYTF. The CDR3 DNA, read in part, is TGTGCCACTTGGTGGCAGGGGGATGGGTATGGC. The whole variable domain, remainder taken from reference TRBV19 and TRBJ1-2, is DGGITQSPKYLFRKEGQNVTLSCEQNLNHDAMYWYRQDPGQGLRLIYYSQIVNDFQKGDIAEGYSVSREKKESFPLTVTSAQKNPTAFYLCATWWQGDGYGYTFGSGTRLTVV.

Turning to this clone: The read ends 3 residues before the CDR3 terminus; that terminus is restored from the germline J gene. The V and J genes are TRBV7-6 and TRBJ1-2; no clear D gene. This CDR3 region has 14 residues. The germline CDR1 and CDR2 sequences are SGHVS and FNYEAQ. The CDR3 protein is CASSLDPLTDTYTF. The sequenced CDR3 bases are TGTGCCAGCAGCTTAGACCCGCTCACAGATACC. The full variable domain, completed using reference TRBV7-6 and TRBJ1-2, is GAGVSQSPRYKVTKRGQDVALRCDPISGHVSLYWYRQALGQGPEFLTYFNYEAQQDKSGLPNDRFSAERPEGSISTLTIQRTEQRDSAMYRCASSLDPLTDTYTFGSGTRLTVV.

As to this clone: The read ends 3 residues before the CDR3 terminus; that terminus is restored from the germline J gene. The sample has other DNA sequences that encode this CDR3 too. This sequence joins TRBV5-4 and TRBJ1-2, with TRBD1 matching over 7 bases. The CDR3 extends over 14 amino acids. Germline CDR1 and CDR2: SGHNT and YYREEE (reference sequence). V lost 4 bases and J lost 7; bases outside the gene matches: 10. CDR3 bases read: TGTGCCAGCAGCGGGATAGGGGGCGCGGGTGGC. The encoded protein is CASSGIGGAGG. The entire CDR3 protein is CASSGIGGAGGYTF. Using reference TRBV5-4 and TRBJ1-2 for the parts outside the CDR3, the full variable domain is ETGVTQSPTHLIKTRGQQVTLRCSSQSGHNTVSWYQQALGQGPQFIFQYYREEENGRGNFPPRFSGLQFPNYSSELNVNALELDDSALYLCASSGIGGAGGYTFGSGTRLTVV.

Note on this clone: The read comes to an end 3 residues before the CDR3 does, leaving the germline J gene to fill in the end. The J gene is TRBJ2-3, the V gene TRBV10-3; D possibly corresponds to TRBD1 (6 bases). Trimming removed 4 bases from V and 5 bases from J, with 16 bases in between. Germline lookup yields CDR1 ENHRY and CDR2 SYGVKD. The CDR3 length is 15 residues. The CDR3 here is CAISVGYTQGDTQYF. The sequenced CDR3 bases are TGTGCCATCAGTGTTGGGTACACACAGGGAGATACG.

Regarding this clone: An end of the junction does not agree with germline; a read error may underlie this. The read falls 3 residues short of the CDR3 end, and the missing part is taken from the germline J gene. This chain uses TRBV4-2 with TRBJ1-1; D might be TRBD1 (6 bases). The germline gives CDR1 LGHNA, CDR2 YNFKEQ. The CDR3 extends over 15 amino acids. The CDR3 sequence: CASSQARQADTEAFF. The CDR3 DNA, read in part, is TGCGCCAGCAGCCAGGCGAGACAGGCGGACACTGAA.

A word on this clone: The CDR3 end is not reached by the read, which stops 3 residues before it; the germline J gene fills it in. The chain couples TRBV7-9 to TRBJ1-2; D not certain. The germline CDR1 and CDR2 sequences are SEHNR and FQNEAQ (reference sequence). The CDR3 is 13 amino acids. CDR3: CASSFLSEGDYTF. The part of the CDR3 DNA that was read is TGTGCCAGCAGCTTCCTATCCGAGGGTGAC.

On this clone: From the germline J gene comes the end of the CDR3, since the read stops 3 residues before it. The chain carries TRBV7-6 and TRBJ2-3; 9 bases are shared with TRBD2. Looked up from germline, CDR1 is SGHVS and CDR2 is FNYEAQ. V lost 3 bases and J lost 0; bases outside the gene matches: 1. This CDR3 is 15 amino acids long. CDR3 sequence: CASSFSGGSTDTQYF. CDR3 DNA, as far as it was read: TGTGCCAGCAGCTTTAGCGGGGGAAGCACAGATACG.

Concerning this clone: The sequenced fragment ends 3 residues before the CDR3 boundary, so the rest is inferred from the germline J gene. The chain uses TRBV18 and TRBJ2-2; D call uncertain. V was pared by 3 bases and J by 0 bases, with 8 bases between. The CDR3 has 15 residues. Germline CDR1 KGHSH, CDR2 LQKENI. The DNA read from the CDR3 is TGTGCCAGCTCACCCCCTAGGCCGAACACCGGGGAG. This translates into CASSPPRPNTGE. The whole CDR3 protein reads CASSPPRPNTGELFF.

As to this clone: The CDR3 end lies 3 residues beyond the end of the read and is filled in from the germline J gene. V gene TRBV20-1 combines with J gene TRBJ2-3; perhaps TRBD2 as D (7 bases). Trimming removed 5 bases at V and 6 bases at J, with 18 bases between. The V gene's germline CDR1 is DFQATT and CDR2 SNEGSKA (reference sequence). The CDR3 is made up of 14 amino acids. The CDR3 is CSAGARGRADTQYF. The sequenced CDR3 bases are TGCAGTGCTGGTGCGCGGGGGCGTGCGGATACG.

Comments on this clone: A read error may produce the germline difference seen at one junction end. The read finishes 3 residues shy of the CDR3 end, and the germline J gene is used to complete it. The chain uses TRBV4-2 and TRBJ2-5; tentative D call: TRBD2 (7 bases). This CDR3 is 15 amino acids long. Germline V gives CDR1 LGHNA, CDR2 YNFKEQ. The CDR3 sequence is CASSQDPGGVETQYF. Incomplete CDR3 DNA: TGCGCCAGCAGCCAAGATCCGGGGGGCGTGGAGACC.

The CDR3 bases that were read are TGTGCCAGCGGCACAGGGTTCTATGGC. Translating gives CASGTGFYG. The CDR3 reads in full as CASGTGFYGYTF. The genes are TRBV7-2 and TRBJ1-2; tentatively, D is TRBD1 (6 bases). The read halts 3 residues ahead of the CDR3 end, with the missing end drawn from the germline J gene. The CDR3 contains 12 residues. Germline V gene lookup returns CDR1 SGHTA and CDR2 FQGNSA. The V and J ends lost 8 bases and 4 bases respectively, with 11 bases between them.

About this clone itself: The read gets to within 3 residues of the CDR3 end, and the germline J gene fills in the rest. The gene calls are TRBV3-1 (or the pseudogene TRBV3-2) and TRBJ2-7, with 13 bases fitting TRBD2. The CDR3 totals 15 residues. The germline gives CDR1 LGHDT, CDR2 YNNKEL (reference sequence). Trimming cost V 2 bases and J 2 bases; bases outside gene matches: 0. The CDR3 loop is CASSQTSGGAYEQYF. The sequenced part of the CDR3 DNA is TGTGCCAGCAGCCAAACTAGCGGGGGGGCCTACGAG.

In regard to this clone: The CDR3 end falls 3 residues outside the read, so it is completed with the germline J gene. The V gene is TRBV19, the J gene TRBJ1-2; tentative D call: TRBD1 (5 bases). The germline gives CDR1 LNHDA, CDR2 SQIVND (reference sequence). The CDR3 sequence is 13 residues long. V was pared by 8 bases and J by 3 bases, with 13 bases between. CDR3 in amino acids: CASLDKQHYGYTF. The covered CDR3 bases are TGTGCCAGTTTGGACAAGCAACACTATGGC.

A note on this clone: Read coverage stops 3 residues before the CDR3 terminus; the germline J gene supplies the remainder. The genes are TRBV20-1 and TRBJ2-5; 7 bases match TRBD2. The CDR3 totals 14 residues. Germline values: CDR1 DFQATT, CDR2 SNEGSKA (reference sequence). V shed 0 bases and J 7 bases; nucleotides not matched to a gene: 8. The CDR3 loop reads CSARDRGREGTQYF. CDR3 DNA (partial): TGCAGTGCTAGAGACCGGGGGAGGGAAGGGACC.